This T cell receptor (beta chain) was sequenced in a study of identical twins. Concerning this clonotype itself: The antigen remains undetermined.

Each CDR3 protein gets one entry after TCRdb re-called the 5' RACE reads with MiXCR. Seen here are about 700,000 distinct CDR3 sequences, 8.6% observed once, and the top ten hold about 0.98%. Unmatched junction bases numbered 9, after V lost 6 bases and J lost 6 bases. CDR1 and CDR2 from the germline V gene are MDHEN and SYDVKM. CDR3 length equals 15 residues. Notes on the study in general: Potential partial confounding of zero-insertion analyses by invariant MAIT and iNKT cells was noted. Its conclusions, products of cross-sectional statistical analysis, did not come from following the same donors.

The sample also formed part of further work on yellow fever vaccine responses in identical twins.

The chain combines TRBV28 with TRBJ2-2, with 8 bases identical to TRBD1. This TCR derives from a woman younger than 30 in good health. The sequenced sample was PBMCs. CDR3 bases: TGTGCCAGCAGAACAGGACAGGGCGATGCCGGGGAGCTGTTTTTT. Translation gives CASRTGQGDAGELFF.